This T cell receptor beta chain was documented in a study of blood T cell dynamics during melanoma immunotherapy. Profiling relied on immunoSEQ multiplex PCR, and the TCRdb table lists in-frame clones only, not all of them. The repertoire consists of tens of thousands of clones, with around 88% occurring once and the leading ten covering roughly 4.9%. The sample's time point: pre-treatment baseline. The sequence was obtained from a human donor with melanoma. The starting material was blood, obtained from a patient treated with checkpoint blockade.

CDR3 sequence (DNA): TGTGCCATCAGTGATTCTAGCGGGACCGCCGGGGAGCTGTTTTTT. It specifies CAISDSSGTAGELFF. The rearrangement joins TRBV10-3 to TRBJ2-2; 9 nucleotides match TRBD2. J lost 6 bases, V lost 3 bases, and 5 bases had no gene match. The germline V gene encodes CDR1 ENHRY and CDR2 SYGVKD. This CDR3 region has 15 residues.